Listed here is a single T cell receptor beta chain. Its antigen is unknown. This sample was included in a study of T cell responses to AZD1222 COVID-19 vaccine. Points from the study as a whole: Per reports, nearly half of all spike-specific TCRs target regions that are unmutated in variants. Scientists sampled the repertoires only once the peak T cell response had passed. It should be noted that donors were predominantly white British and more often female, and clonal diversity was possibly underestimated.

Germline V CDR1 and CDR2: MGHRA, YSYEKL. This CDR3 region has 13 residues. Trimming took off 6 bases at V and 3 bases at J, with 11 bases between the two ends. Here immunoSEQ multiplex PCR was the method, and the copy in TCRdb shows in-frame clones only, minus some. The sample holds approximately 180,000 clones, roughly 88% seen once. The material was peripheral blood, obtained on day 0 of AZD1222 vaccination. The chain joins TRBV4-1 to TRBJ1-1; D is perhaps TRBD1 (6 bases). The sequence was collected from an adult in good health. CDR3 DNA: TGCGCCAGCAGTCTGACAGGTGACACTGAAGCTTTCTTT. It encodes CASSLTGDTEAFF.